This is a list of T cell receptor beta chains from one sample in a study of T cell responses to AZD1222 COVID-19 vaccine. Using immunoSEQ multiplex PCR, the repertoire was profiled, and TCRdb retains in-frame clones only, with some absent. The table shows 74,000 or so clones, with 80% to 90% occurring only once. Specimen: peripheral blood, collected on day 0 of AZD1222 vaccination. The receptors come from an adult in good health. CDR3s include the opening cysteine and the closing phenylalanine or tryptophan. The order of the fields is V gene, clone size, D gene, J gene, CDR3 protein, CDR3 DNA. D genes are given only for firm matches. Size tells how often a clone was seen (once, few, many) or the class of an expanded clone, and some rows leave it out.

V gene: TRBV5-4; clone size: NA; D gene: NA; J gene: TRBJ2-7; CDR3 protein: CASSLETGTYEQYF; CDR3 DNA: TGTGCCAGCAGCTTGGAAACAGGAACTTACGAGCAGTACTTC
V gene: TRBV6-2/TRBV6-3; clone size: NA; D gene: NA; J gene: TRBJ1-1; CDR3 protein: CASSFWGTEAFF; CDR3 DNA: TGTGCCAGCAGTTTTTGGGGGACTGAAGCTTTCTTT
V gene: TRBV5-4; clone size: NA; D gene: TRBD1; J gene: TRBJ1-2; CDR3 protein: CASSSRSGQGYYGYTF; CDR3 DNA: TGTGCCAGCAGCTCCAGATCGGGACAGGGCTACTATGGCTACACCTTC
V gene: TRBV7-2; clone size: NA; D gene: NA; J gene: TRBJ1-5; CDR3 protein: CASSLVGADQPQHF; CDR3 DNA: TGTGCCAGCAGCTTAGTGGGGGCTGATCAGCCCCAGCATTTT
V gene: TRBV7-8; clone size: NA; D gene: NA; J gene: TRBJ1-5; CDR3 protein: CASSPPGMSQPQHF; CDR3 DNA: TGTGCCAGCAGCCCCCCGGGGATGAGTCAGCCCCAGCATTTT
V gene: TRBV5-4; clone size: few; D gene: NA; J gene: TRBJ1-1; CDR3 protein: CASSRGQNTEAFF; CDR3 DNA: TGTGCCAGCAGCAGGGGACAGAACACTGAAGCTTTCTTT
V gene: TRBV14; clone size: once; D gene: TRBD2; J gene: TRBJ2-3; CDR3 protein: CASSPISGGRGDTQYF; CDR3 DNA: TGTGCCAGCAGCCCCATAAGCGGGGGGCGAGGAGATACGCAGTATTTT
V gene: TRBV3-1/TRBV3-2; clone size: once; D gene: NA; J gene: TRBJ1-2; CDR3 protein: CASSQDRGGGFGYTF; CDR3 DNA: TGTGCCAGCAGCCAAGACAGAGGAGGGGGTTTTGGCTACACCTTC
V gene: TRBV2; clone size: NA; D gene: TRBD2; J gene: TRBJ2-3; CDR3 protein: CASRGGSNTDTQYF; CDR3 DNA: TGTGCCAGCAGGGGGGGGAGTAACACAGATACGCAGTATTTT
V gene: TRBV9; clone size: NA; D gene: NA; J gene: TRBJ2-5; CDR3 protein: CASSVEGGGETQYF; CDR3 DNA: TGTGCCAGCAGCGTAGAGGGCGGAGGAGAGACCCAGTACTTC
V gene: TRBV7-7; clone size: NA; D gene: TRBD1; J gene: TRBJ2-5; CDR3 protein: CASSLASGTGSETQYF; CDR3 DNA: TGTGCTAGCAGCTTAGCCTCCGGGACAGGGTCAGAGACCCAGTACTTC
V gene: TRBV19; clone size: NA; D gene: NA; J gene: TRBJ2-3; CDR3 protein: CASSMGVDTQYF; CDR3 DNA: TGTGCCAGTAGTATGGGAGTAGATACGCAGTATTTT
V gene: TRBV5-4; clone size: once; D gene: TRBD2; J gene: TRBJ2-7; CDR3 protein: CASSYGGSGAYEQYF; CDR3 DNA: TGTGCCAGCAGCTATGGGGGTAGCGGGGCCTACGAGCAGTACTTC
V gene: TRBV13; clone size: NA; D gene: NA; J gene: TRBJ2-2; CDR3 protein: CASKINPNTGELFF; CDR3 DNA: TGTGCCAGCAAAATTAATCCCAACACCGGGGAGCTGTTTTTT
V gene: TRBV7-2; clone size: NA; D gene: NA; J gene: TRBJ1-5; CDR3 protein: CASSFSGTPVGAQHF; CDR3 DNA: TGTGCCAGCAGCTTCTCCGGGACACCGGTGGGAGCCCAGCATTTT
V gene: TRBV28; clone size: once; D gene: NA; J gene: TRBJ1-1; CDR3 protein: CASSSIRRDSEAFF; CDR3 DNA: TGTGCCAGCAGCTCTATCCGGCGGGATAGTGAAGCTTTCTTT
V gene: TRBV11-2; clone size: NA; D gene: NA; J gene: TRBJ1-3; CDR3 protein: CASSSRTGNTIYF; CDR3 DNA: TGTGCCAGCAGCTCTAGGACTGGAAACACCATATATTTT
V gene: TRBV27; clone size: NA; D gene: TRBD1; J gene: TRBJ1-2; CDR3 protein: CASSGGQYENYGYTF; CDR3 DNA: TGTGCCAGCAGTGGGGGACAGTACGAGAACTATGGCTACACCTTC
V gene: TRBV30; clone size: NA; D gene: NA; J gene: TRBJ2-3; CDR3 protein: CAWSAGHFTDTQYF; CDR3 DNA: TGTGCCTGGAGTGCGGGACACTTCACAGATACGCAGTATTTT
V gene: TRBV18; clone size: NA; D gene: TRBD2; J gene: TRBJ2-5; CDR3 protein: CASSPQAGEETQYF; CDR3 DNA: TGTGCCAGCTCACCCCAGGCGGGGGAAGAGACCCAGTACTTC
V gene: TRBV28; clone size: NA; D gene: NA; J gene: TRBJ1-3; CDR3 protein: CASSFGFPSSGNTIYF; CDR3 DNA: TGTGCCAGCAGTTTCGGATTCCCCTCCTCTGGAAACACCATATATTTT
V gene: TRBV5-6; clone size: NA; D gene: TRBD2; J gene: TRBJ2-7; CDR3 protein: CASSFPVGGNEQYF; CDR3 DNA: TGTGCCAGCAGCTTCCCGGTCGGGGGGAACGAGCAGTACTTC
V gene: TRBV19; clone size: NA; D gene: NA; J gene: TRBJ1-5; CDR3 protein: CASLGRGSSNQPQHF; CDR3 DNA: TGTGCCAGCCTGGGGAGGGGGTCGAGCAATCAGCCCCAGCATTTT
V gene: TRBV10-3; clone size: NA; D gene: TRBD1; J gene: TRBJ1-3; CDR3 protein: CAISDRGRTGNTIYF; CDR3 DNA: TGTGCCATCAGTGACAGGGGGAGAACTGGAAACACCATATATTTT
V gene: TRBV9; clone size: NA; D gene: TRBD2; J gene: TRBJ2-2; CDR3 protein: CASSVAIGGAIGELFF; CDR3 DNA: TGTGCCAGCAGCGTAGCGATCGGGGGGGCTATCGGGGAGCTGTTTTTT
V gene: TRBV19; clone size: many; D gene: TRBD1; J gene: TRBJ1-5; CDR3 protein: CATKGGQGVVGNQPQHF; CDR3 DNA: TGTGCCACCAAGGGTGGACAGGGCGTGGTGGGCAATCAGCCCCAGCATTTT
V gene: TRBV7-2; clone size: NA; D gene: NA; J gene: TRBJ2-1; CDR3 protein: CASNVGSSYNEQFF; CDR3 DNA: TGTGCCAGCAATGTGGGGAGCTCCTACAATGAGCAGTTCTTC
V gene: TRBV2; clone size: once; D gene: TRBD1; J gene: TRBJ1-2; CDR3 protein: CASRGQGATYGYTF; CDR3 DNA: TGTGCCAGCAGGGGACAGGGGGCCACCTATGGCTACACCTTC
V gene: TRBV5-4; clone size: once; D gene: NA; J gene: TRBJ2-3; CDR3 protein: CASSSQGGSDTQYF; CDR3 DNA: TGTGCCAGCAGCTCCCAGGGAGGTTCAGATACGCAGTATTTT
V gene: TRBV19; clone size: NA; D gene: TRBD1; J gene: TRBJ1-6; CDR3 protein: CASSTAPGQGFLNSPLHF; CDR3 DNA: TGTGCCAGTAGTACCGCACCGGGACAGGGCTTTCTTAATTCACCCCTCCACTTT
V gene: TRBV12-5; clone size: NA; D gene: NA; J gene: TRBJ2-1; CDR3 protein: CASGQGPNEQFF; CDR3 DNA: TGTGCTAGTGGACAGGGACCCAATGAGCAGTTCTTC
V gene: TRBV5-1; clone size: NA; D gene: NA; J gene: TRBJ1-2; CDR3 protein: CASSSAGQSYGYTF; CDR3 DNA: TGCGCCAGCAGCTCCGCAGGACAGAGCTATGGCTACACCTTC
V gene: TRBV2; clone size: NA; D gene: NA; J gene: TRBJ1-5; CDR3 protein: CASSELGGTSAAQHF; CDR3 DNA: TGTGCCAGCAGTGAATTAGGGGGTACATCTGCCGCCCAGCATTTT
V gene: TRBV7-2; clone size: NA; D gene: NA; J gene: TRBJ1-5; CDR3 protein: CASTSAGSNQPQHF; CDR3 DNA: TGTGCCAGCACCTCGGCGGGAAGCAATCAGCCCCAGCATTTT
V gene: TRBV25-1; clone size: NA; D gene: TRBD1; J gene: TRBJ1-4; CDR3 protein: CASSDPGGREKLFF; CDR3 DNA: TGTGCCAGCAGTGACCCAGGGGGACGGGAAAAACTGTTTTTT
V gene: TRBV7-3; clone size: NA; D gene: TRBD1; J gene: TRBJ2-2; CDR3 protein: CASSRTGEGTGELFF; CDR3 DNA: TGTGCCAGCAGCCGGACAGGCGAGGGGACCGGGGAGCTGTTTTTT
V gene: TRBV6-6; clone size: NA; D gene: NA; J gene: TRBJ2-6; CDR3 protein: CASSRKTGSGANVLTF; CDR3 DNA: TGTGCCAGCAGTCGAAAGACAGGCTCTGGGGCCAACGTCCTGACTTTC
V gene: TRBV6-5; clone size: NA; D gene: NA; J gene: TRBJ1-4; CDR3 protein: CASILSQGTGEKLFF; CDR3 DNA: TGTGCCAGCATTCTAAGTCAGGGGACTGGAGAAAAACTGTTTTTT
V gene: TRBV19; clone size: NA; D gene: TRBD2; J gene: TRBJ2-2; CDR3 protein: CASSIGLAGTGELFF; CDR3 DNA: TGTGCCAGTAGTATTGGGCTAGCGGGGACCGGGGAGCTGTTTTTT
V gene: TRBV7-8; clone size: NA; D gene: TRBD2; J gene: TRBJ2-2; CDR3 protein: CASSLVVSGVGDTGELFF; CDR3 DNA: TGTGCCAGCAGCTTAGTGGTTAGCGGGGTCGGTGACACCGGGGAGCTGTTTTTT
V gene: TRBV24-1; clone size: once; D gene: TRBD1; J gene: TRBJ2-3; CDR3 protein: CATGHLDRGADTQYF; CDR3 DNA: TGTGCCACCGGTCACCTCGACAGGGGGGCAGATACGCAGTATTTT
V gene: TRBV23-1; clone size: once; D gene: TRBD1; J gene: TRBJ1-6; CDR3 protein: CASSREDRGENSPLHF; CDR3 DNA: TGCGCCAGCAGTCGAGAGGACAGGGGGGAAAATTCACCCCTCCACTTT
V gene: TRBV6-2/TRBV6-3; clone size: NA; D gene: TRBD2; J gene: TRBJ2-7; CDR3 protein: CASSWGLAGGYEQYF; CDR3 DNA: TGTGCCAGCAGTTGGGGACTAGCGGGGGGCTACGAGCAGTACTTC
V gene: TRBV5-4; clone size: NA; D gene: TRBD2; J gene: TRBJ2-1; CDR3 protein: CASSLPSTSGGAVGQFF; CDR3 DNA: TGTGCCAGCAGCCTACCCTCGACTAGCGGGGGGGCGGTAGGGCAGTTCTTC
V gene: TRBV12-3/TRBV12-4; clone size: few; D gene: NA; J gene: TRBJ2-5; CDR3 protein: CASSFRGVETQYF; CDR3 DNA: TGTGCCAGCAGTTTTAGGGGGGTGGAGACCCAGTACTTC
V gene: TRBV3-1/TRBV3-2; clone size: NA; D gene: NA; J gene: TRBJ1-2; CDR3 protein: CASSPLSGGNYGYTF; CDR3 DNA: TGTGCCAGCAGCCCCCTAAGTGGGGGTAACTATGGCTACACCTTC
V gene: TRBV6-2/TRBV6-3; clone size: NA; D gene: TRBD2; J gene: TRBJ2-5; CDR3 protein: CASSPGERGGPETQYF; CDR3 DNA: TGTGCCAGCAGCCCCGGGGAGCGGGGGGGCCCGGAGACCCAGTACTTC
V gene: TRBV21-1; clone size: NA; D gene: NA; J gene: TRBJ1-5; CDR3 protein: CASSKEVRQEGQPQHF; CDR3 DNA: TGTGCCAGCAGCAAAGAGGTTCGGCAGGAAGGTCAGCCCCAGCATTTT
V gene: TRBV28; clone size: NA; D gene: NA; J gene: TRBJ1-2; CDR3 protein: CASNLKGESYGYTF; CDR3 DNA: TGTGCCAGCAACCTTAAGGGAGAAAGCTATGGCTACACCTTC
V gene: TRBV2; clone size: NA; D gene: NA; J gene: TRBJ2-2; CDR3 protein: CASSEEGNLNTGELFF; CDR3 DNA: TGTGCCAGCAGTGAAGAAGGGAACCTCAACACCGGGGAGCTGTTTTTT
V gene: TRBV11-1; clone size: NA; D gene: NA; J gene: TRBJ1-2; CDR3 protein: CASSQRGGIYGYTF; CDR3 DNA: TGTGCCAGCAGCCAGAGGGGGGGAATCTATGGCTACACCTTC